This TCR beta chain was sequenced in a study of beta chain features in type 1 diabetes. Whole-study findings and limits: Reduced insertions and increased deletions marked VDJ junctions in type 1 diabetes patients.

Reverse transcribing all isolated RNA meant expressed TCRB transcripts were sequenced. Profiling relied on immunoSEQ multiplex PCR, and the TCRdb table lists in-frame clones only, not all of them. The table has a few hundred thousand clones, 14% seen once. The sample holds a few counts of this clone. Its specificity is not known. This CDR3 is 19 amino acids long. The sample taken for sequencing was central memory CD4+ T cells from blood. V gene TRBV21-1 combines with J gene TRBJ2-7; the table's D call, TRBD2, has no DNA check behind it. TRBV21-1 is a listed pseudogene. The TCR comes from a man in his thirties or forties in good health. CDR3 DNA sequence: TGTGCCAGCAGCAAAGAATGGCTAGCGGGAGTATCCAAAATGGGGGAGCAGTACGTC. Protein sequence: CASSKEWLAGVSKMGEQYV.